Described below is a single T cell receptor beta chain sequence and its context. Sequence at one end of the junction differs from germline and may be a read error. The CDR3 loop spans 13 amino acids. The V gene's germline CDR1 is SQVTM and CDR2 ANQGSEA. A sample-barcoded 5' primer and a J-beta primer mix were used in a second PCR of roughly 7 to 11 cycles. MiXCR, applied by TCRdb to the 5' RACE reads, yields one record per CDR3 protein. The table shows roughly 800,000 distinct CDR3 sequences, with around half occurring only once. The sample belongs to a study of blood T cells in healthy people across ages.

The specimen was blood. This chain joins TRBV29-1 and TRBJ2-7; 8 bases align to TRBD2. The receptor's source is a man at least 80 years old in good health. CDR3 sequence (DNA): TGCAGCGTGACGGGGGGGCCCTCCGACGAGCAGTACTTC. It encodes CSVTGGPSDEQYF.